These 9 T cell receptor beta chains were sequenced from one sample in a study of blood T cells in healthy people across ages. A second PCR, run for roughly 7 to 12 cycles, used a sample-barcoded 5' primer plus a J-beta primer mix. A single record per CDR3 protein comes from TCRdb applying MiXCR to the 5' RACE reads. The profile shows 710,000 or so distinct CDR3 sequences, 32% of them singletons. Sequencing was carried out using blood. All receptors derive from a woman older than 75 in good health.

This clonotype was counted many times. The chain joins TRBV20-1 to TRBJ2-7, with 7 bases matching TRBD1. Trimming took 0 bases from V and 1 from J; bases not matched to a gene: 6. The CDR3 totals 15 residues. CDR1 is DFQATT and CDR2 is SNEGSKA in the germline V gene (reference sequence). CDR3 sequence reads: CSARDLRGLSYEQYF. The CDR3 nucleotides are TGCAGTGCTAGAGATCTGAGGGGGCTGTCCTACGAGCAGTACTTC.

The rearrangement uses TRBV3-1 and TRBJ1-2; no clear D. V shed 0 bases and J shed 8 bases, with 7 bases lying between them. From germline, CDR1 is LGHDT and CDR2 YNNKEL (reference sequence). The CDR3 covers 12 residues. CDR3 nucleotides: TGTGCCAGCAGCCAAGATTGGAACGGCTACACCTTC. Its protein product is CASSQDWNGYTF.

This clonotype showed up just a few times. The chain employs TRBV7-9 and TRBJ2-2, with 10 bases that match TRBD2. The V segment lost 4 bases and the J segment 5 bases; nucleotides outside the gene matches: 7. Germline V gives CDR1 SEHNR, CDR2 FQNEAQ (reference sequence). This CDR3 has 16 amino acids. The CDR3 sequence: CASSYGLAGDTGELFF. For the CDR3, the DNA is TGTGCCAGCAGCTATGGGCTAGCGGGGGATACCGGGGAGCTGTTTTTT.

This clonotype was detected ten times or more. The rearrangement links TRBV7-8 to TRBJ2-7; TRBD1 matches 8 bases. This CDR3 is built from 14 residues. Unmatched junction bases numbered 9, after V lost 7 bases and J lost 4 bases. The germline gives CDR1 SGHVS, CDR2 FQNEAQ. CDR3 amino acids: CASTTGTGNYEQYF. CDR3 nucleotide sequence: TGTGCCAGCACAACCGGGACAGGAAATTACGAGCAGTACTTC.

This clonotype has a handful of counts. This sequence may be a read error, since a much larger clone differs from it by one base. CDR3 nucleotide sequence: TGTGCCAGCAGCGTAGAGCAACAGGGGGCGTGGAATGAGCAGTTCTTC. Protein sequence: CASSVEQQGAWNEQFF. The genes are TRBV9 and TRBJ2-1; 9 nucleotides agree with TRBD1. Germline CDR1 is SGDLS and CDR2 is YYNGEE. V was clipped by 0 bases and J by 7 bases; unmatched bases: 8. The CDR3 extends over 16 amino acids.

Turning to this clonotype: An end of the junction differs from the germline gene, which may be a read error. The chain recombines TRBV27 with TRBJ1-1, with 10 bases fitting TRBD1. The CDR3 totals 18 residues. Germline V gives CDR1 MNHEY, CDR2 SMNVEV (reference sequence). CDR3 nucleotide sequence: TGCACCAGCAGTTTACCCCGGGACAGGGGAAGGGTGAACACTGAAGCTTTCTTT. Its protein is CTSSLPRDRGRVNTEAFF.

The CDR3 DNA sequence: TGTGCCAGCAGCCAAGGAAGGGACACCGGGGAGCTGTTTTTT. This translates into CASSQGRDTGELFF. The V call is TRBV14, the J call TRBJ2-2; D remains unclear. V lost 1 base to trimming and J lost 3 bases, with 6 bases between them. Germline loops: CDR1 SGHDN, CDR2 FVKESK. CDR3 length equals 14 residues.

The CDR3 here is CASSRDPGTRFTEAFF. For the CDR3, the DNA is TGTGCCAGCAGCCGGGACCCCGGAACGAGGTTCACTGAAGCTTTCTTT. V and J are TRBV7-9 and TRBJ1-1, with D maybe TRBD1 (5 bases). With 5 bases removed from V and 4 bases from J, the gap between germline ends came to 20 bases. Germline loops: CDR1 SEHNR, CDR2 FQNEAQ (reference sequence). This CDR3 has 16 amino acids.

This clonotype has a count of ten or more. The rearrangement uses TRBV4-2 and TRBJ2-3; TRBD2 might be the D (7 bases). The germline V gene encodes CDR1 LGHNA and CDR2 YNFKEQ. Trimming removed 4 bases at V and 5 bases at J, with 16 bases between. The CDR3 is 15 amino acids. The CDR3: CASSPRWGGIDTQYF. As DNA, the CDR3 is TGTGCCAGCAGCCCCCGGTGGGGGGGCATAGATACGCAGTATTTT.